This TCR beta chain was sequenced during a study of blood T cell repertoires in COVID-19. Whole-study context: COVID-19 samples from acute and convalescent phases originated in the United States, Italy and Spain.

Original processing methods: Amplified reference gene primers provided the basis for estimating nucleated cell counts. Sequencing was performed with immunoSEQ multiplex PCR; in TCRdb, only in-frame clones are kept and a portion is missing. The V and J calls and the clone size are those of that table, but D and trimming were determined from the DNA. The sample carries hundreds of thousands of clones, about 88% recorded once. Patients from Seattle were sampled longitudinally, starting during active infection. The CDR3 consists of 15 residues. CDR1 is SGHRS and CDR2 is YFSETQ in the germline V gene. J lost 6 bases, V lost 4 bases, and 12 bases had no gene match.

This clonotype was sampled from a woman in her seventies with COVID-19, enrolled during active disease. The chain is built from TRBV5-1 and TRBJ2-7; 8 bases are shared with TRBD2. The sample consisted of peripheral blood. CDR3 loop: CASSALAGPGGEQYF. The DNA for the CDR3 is TGCGCCAGCAGCGCCTTAGCGGGGCCAGGTGGCGAGCAGTACTTC. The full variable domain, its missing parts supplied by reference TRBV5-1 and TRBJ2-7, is KAGVTQTPRYLIKTRGQQVTLSCSPISGHRSVSWYQQTPGQGLQFLFEYFSETQRNKGNFPGRFSGRQFSNSRSEMNVSTLELGDSALYLCASSALAGPGGEQYFGPGTRLTVT.